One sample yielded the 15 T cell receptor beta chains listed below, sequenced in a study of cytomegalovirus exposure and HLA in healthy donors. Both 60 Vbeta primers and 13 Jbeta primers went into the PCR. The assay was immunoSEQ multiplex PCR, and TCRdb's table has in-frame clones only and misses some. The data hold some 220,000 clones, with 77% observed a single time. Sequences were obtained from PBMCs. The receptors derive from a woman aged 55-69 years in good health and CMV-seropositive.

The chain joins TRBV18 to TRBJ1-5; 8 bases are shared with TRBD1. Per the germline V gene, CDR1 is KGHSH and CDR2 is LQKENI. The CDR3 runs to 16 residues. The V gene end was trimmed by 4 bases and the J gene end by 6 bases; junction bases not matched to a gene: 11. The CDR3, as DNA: TGTGCCAGCTCACGTTCGACAGGGGCACGAAGTCAGCCCCAGCATTTT. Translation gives CASSRSTGARSQPQHF.

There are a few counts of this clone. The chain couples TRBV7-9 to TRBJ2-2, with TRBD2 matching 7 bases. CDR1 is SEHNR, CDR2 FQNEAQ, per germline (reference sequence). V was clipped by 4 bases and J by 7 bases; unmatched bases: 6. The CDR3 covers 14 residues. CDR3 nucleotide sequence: TGTGCCAGCAGCTCCGGACTAGTTCACGGGGAGCTGTTTTTT. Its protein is CASSSGLVHGELFF.

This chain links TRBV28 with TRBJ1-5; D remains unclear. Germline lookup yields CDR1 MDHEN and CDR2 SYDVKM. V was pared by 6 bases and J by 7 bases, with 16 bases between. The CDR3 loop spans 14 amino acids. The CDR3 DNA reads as TGTGCCAGCAGACTTACCCAATCCGGGCAGCCCCAGCATTTT. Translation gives CASRLTQSGQPQHF.

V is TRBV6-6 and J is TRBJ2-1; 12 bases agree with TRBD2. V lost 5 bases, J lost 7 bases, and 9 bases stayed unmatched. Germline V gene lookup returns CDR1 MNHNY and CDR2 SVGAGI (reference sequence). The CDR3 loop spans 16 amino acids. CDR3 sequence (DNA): TGTGCCAGCAGTCGCCCGACTAGCGGGAGACGTAATGAGCAGTTCTTC. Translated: CASSRPTSGRRNEQFF.

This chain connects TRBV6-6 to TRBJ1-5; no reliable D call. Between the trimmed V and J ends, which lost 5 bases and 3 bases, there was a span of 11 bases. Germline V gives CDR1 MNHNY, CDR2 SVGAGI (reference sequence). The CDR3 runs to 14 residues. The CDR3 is CASSGPGNNQPQHF. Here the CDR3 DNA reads TGTGCCAGCAGTGGACCCGGGAACAATCAGCCCCAGCATTTT.

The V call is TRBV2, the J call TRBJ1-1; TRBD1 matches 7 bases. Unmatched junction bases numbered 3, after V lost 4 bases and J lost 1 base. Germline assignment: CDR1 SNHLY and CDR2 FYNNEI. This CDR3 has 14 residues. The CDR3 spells CASSGNRGNTEAFF. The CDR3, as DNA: TGTGCCAGCAGTGGAAACAGGGGGAACACTGAAGCTTTCTTT. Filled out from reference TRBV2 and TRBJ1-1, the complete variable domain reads EPEVTQTPSHQVTQMGQEVILRCVPISNHLYFYWYRQILGQKVEFLVSFYNNEISEKSEIFDDQFSVERPDGSNFTLKIRSTKLEDSAMYFCASSGNRGNTEAFFGQGTRLTVV.

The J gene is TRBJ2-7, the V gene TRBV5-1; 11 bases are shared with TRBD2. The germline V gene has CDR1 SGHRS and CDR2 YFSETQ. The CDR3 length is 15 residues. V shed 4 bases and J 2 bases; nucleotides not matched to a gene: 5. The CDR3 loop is CASSTGTSGTYEQYF. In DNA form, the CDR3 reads TGCGCCAGCAGCACCGGGACTAGCGGCACCTACGAGCAGTACTTC.

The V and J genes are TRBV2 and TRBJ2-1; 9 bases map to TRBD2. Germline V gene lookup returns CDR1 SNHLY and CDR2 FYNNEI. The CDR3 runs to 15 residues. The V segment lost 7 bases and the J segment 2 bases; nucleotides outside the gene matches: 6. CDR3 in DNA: TGTGCCAGCAAGATACTAGCGGGTCCCTACAATGAGCAGTTCTTC. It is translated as CASKILAGPYNEQFF. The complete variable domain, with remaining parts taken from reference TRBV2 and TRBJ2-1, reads EPEVTQTPSHQVTQMGQEVILRCVPISNHLYFYWYRQILGQKVEFLVSFYNNEISEKSEIFDDQFSVERPDGSNFTLKIRSTKLEDSAMYFCASKILAGPYNEQFFGPGTRLTVL.

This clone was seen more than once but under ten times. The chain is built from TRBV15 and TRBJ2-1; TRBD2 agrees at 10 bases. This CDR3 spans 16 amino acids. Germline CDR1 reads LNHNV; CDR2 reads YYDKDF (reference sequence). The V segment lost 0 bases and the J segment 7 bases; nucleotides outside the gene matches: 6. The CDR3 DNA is TGTGCCACCAGCAGAGACCCCAGCGGGGGGGCAAATGAGCAGTTCTTC. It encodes CATSRDPSGGANEQFF.

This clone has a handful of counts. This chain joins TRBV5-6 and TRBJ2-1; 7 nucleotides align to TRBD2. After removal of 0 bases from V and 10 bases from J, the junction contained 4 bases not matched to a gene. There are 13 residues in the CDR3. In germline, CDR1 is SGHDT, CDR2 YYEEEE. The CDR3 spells CASSLAREDEQFF. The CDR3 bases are TGTGCCAGCAGCTTGGCCCGGGAGGACGAGCAGTTCTTC.

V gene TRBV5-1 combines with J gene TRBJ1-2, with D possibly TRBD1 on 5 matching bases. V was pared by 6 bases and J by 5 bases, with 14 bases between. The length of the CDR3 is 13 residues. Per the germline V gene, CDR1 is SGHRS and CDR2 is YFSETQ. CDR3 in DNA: TGCGCCAGCACCAGAGACAGCGAATATGGCTACACCTTC. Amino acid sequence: CASTRDSEYGYTF.

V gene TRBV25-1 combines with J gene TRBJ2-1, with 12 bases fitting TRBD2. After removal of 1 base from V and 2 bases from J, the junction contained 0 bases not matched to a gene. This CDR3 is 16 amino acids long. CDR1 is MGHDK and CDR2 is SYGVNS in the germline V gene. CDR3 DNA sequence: TGTGCCAGCAGTGAATCTAGCGGGAGGGCCTACAATGAGCAGTTCTTC. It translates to CASSESSGRAYNEQFF.

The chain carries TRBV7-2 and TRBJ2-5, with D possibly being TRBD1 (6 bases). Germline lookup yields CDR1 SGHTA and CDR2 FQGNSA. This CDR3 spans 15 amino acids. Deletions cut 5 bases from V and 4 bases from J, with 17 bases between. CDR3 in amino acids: CASSPNTGSGETQYF. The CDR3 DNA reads TGTGCCAGCAGCCCTAATACAGGGTCAGGAGAGACCCAGTACTTC.

The CDR3 nucleotides are TGTGCCAGCAGTATAGCGGAAAGCTCCTACAATGAGCAGTTCTTC. Its protein product is CASSIAESSYNEQFF. The rearrangement links TRBV6-1 to TRBJ2-1; D possibly corresponds to TRBD2 (6 bases). This CDR3 is built from 15 residues. The V and J ends lost 5 bases and 0 bases respectively, with 11 bases between them. Germline V gene lookup returns CDR1 MNHNS and CDR2 SASEGT.

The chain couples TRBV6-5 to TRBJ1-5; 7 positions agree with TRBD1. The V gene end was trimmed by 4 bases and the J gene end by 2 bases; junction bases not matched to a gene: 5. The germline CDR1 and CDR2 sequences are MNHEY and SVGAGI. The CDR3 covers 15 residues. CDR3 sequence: CASSFTGAGNQPQHF. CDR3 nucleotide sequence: TGTGCCAGCAGTTTCACAGGGGCCGGCAATCAGCCCCAGCATTTT.